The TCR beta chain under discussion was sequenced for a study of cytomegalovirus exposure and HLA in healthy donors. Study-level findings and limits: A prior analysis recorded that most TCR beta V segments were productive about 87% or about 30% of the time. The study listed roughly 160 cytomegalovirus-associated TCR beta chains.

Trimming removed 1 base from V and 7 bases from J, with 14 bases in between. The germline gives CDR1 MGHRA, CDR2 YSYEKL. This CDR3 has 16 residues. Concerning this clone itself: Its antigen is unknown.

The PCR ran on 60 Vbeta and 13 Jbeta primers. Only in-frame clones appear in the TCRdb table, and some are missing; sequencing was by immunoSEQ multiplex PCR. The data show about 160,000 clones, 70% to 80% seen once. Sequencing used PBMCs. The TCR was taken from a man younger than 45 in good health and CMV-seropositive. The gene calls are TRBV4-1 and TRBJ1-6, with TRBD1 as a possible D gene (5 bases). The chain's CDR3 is CASSQGPDRGNSPLHF. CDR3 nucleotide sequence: TGCGCCAGCAGCCAAGGACCGGACCGGGGGAATTCACCCCTCCACTTT.